Following are 5 T cell receptor beta chains from one sample sequenced in a study of regulatory T cells in long-lasting Graves disease. Stated time point: newly diagnosed GD, antithyroid drugs for less than 3 months. From PBMCs, RNA was extracted and then used to make the TCR library. Arm-PCR of CDR3 regions with iRepertoire HTBI primers generated TCR beta libraries. TCRdb called the multiplex PCR reads again in MiXCR, with one record for every CDR3 protein. The top ten clones hold just over 20% of a sample with about 360,000 distinct CDR3 sequences, around 15% of them seen once. The same data also went into a second study, on T cells in Graves' hyperthyroidism and ophthalmopathy.

Material: peripheral blood mononuclear cells (PBMCs), obtained at new diagnosis, from a patient treated with antithyroid drugs. These receptors were obtained from a woman aged 18-29 years with Graves disease.

On this clonotype: A read error may be the cause here, since a much bigger clone is one base away. The chain employs TRBV15 and TRBJ2-5; 7 bases are shared with TRBD2. This CDR3 comprises 17 residues. Germline values: CDR1 LNHNV, CDR2 YYDKDF (reference sequence). The ends lost 8 bases at V and 5 bases at J; junction bases unmatched: 20. CDR3 residues: CATGHRGLAGGRETQYF. The CDR3 bases are TGTGCCACCGGTCACCGCGGCTTAGCGGGTGGGCGGGAGACCCAGTACTTC.

This clonotype occurred a few times. This chain links TRBV6-2 or TRBV6-3 with TRBJ2-7, with 10 bases identical to TRBD2. Germline assignment: CDR1 MNHEY and CDR2 SVGEGT. The CDR3 has 15 residues. V was clipped by 7 bases and J by 2 bases; unmatched bases: 8. Here the CDR3 reads CASTLSGRYPYEQYF. For the CDR3, the DNA is TGTGCCAGCACCCTTAGCGGGAGGTACCCCTACGAGCAGTACTTC.

This clonotype has more than one count but fewer than ten. The chain joins TRBV7-2 to TRBJ1-3; the match to TRBD1 covers 9 bases. Trimming took 6 bases from V and 1 from J; bases not matched to a gene: 7. Germline loops: CDR1 SGHTA, CDR2 FQGNSA. The CDR3 consists of 16 residues. CDR3 DNA: TGTGCCAGCAGTCCTGCTGGACAGGGGTCTGGAAACACCATATATTTT. Encoded protein: CASSPAGQGSGNTIYF.

The table lists this clonotype with a few counts. The chain carries TRBV4-1 and TRBJ2-1; D is perhaps TRBD2 (6 bases). The V end lost 4 bases, the J end lost 2 bases, and 18 bases lay between the germline ends. The CDR3 runs 17 residues. The germline CDR1 and CDR2 sequences are MGHRA and YSYEKL. CDR3 in amino acids: CASSRRVIREAYNEQFF. Written as DNA, the CDR3 is TGCGCCAGCAGCCGCAGAGTTATTAGGGAGGCCTACAATGAGCAGTTCTTC.

This clonotype was counted ten times or more. J is TRBJ2-3 and V is TRBV14; D might be TRBD1 (6 bases). Germline V gene lookup returns CDR1 SGHDN and CDR2 FVKESK. The V end was cut by 3 bases, the J end by 4 bases, with 11 bases between. There are 14 residues in the CDR3. DNA of the CDR3: TGTGCCAGCAGCCAGCAGGGGTTGGCAGATACGCAGTATTTT. It encodes CASSQQGLADTQYF.